Listed below are T cell receptor beta chains from one sample, sequenced in a study of blood T cell repertoires in COVID-19. Sequencing used immunoSEQ multiplex PCR; TCRdb keeps in-frame clones, though not all of them. The sample has under 200,000 clones; around 87% are singletons. The material sequenced was PBMCs or T cells enriched from blood (not recorded which). These TCRs come from a woman between 45 and 60 years old who had recovered from COVID-19. CDR3s include the opening cysteine and the closing phenylalanine or tryptophan. The order of the fields is D gene, J gene, V gene, CDR3 DNA, CDR3 protein. A D gene is named only where the DNA matches it firmly.

D: NA
J: TRBJ1-1
V: TRBV6-5
DNA: TGTGCCAGCAGTTACTCACGGACTGGGGAGACTGAAGCTTTCTTT
CDR3: CASSYSRTGETEAFF

D: NA
J: TRBJ1-4
V: TRBV19
DNA: TGTGCCAGTAGTATAGGTATCCGGGGTAATGAAAAACTGTTTTTT
CDR3: CASSIGIRGNEKLFF

D: TRBD1
J: TRBJ2-3
V: TRBV7-2
DNA: TGTGCCAGCAGCCCGGACAGGGGGCGAGTAGATACGCAGTATTTT
CDR3: CASSPDRGRVDTQYF

D: NA
J: TRBJ1-5
V: TRBV21-1
DNA: TGTGCCAGCAGCAAAAAGTGGGCAATATTAAGCAATCAGCCCCAGCATTTT
CDR3: CASSKKWAILSNQPQHF

D: NA
J: TRBJ2-3
V: TRBV7-9
DNA: TGTGCCAGCAGCCCGGACTACCGTGATACGCAGTATTTT
CDR3: CASSPDYRDTQYF

D: NA
J: TRBJ2-2
V: TRBV11-2
DNA: TGTGCCAGCAGTCAACAGGGAAACACCGGGGAGCTGTTTTTT
CDR3: CASSQQGNTGELFF

D: TRBD1
J: TRBJ2-6
V: TRBV6-2/TRBV6-3
DNA: TGTGCCAGCAGCTGGGGACAGACCCGGCTCGGGGCCAACGTCCTGACTTTC
CDR3: CASSWGQTRLGANVLTF

D: NA
J: TRBJ1-2
V: TRBV29-1
DNA: TGCAGCGTTGTTCGCTCAGTTAATTATGGCTACACCTTC
CDR3: CSVVRSVNYGYTF

D: NA
J: TRBJ2-5
V: TRBV18
DNA: TGTGCCAGCTCACCACCGTCAAGCTCACAAGAGACCCAGTACTTC
CDR3: CASSPPSSSQETQYF

D: TRBD1
J: TRBJ2-2
V: TRBV18
DNA: TGTGCCAGCTCTCCTACGACAGGGGTACTCACCGGGGAGCTGTTTTTT
CDR3: CASSPTTGVLTGELFF

D: NA
J: TRBJ1-1
V: TRBV7-8
DNA: TGTGCCAGCAGCTTAGGAGTAAGGGGTACTGAAGCTTTCTTT
CDR3: CASSLGVRGTEAFF

D: TRBD2
J: TRBJ2-7
V: TRBV18
DNA: TGTGCCAGCTCACCACCTAGCGGGGGGTTCTACGAGCAGTACTTC
CDR3: CASSPPSGGFYEQYF